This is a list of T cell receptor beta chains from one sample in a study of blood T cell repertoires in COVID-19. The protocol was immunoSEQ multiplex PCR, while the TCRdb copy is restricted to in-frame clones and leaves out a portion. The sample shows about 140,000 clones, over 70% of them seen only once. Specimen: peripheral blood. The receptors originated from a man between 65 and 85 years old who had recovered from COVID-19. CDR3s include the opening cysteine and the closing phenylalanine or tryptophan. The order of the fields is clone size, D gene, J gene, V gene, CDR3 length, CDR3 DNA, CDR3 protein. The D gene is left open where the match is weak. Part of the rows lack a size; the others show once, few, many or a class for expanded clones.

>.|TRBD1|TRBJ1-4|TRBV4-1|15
TGCGCCAGCAGCGTCATTCAGGGGGCTAATGAAAAACTGTTTTTT
CASSVIQGANEKLFF
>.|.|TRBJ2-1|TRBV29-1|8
TGCAGCGCCCAGGGCCAGTTCTTC
CSAQGQFF
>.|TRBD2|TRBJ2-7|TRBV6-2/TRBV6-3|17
TGTGCCAGCAGTTACGTCGGCCTGACTAGCGGGAGATACGAGCAGTACTTC
CASSYVGLTSGRYEQYF
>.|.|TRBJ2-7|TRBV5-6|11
TGTGCCAGCAGCGTGGGACTCGAGCAGTACTTC
CASSVGLEQYF
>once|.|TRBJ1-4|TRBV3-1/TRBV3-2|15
TGTGCCAGCAGCCAAGATCCCCTACAGAATGAAAAACTGTTTTTT
CASSQDPLQNEKLFF
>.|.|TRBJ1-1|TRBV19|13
TGTGCCAGTAGTCGACAGCCAAACACTGAAGCTTTCTTT
CASSRQPNTEAFF
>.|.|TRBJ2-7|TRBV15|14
TGTGCCACCAGCAGTAGGGACACCCCCTACGAGCAGTACTTC
CATSSRDTPYEQYF
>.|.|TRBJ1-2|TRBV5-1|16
TGCGCCAGCAGCTTGGAATTAGGGGACCGACTAGGGGGCTACACCTTC
CASSLELGDRLGGYTF
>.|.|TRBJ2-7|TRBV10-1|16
TGCGCCAGCAGTGAGTCACTTGCGGCCAGCTCCTACGAGCAGTACTTC
CASSESLAASSYEQYF
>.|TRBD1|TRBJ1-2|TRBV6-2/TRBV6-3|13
TGTGCCAGCAGTCGACGGACAGGGGAAGGCTACACCTTC
CASSRRTGEGYTF
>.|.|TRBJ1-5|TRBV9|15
TGTGCCAGCAGCGCTTCAGGGATCTTTTATCAGCCCCAGCATTTT
CASSASGIFYQPQHF
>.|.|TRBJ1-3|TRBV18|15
TGTGCCAGCTCACCACCCTCGGTTTCTGGAAACACCATATATTTT
CASSPPSVSGNTIYF
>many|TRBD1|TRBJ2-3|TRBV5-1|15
TGCGCCAGCAGGAACGACAGGGGGAGGACAGATACGCAGTATTTT
CASRNDRGRTDTQYF
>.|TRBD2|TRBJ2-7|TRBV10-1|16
TGCGCCAGCAGTCCTAAGAGGGGAGCGGGAGGTGCCGAGCAGTACTTC
CASSPKRGAGGAEQYF
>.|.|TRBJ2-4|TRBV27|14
TGTGCCAGCAGTTCCGGGACCTCAGGGGCGGCTCAGTACTTC
CASSSGTSGAAQYF
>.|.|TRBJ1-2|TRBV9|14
TGTGCCAGCAGCGTAGTCCCCCTTGGCGGAGGCTACACCTTC
CASSVVPLGGGYTF
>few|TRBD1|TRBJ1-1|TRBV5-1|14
TGCGCCAGCAGCGGAACACAGGGGGGCACTGAAGCTTTCTTT
CASSGTQGGTEAFF
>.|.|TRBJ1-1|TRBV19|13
TGTGCCAGTAGTACAGGACTATACACTGAAGCTTTCTTT
CASSTGLYTEAFF
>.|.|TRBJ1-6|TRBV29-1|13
TGCAGCGTTGGGGAGGGCCTTAATTCACCCCTCCACTTT
CSVGEGLNSPLHF
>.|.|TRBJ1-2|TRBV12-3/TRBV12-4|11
TGTGCCAGCAGTTTATTTCGTGGCTACACCTTC
CASSLFRGYTF
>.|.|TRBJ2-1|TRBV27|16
TGTGCCAGCAGTCCTACAGGCAGCCATCTGACACTGGCGCAGTTCTTC
CASSPTGSHLTLAQFF
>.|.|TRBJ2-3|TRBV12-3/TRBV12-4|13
TGTGCCAGCAGTTCCGGAGGGGCAGATACGCAGTATTTT
CASSSGGADTQYF
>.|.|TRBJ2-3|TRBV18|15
TGTGCCAGCTCACCATCCAGTGCTAGCACAGATACGCAGTATTTT
CASSPSSASTDTQYF
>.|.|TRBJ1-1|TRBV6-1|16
TGTGCCAGCAGTGAGGCAAAGGGGCAGGGCAAGGCTGAAGCTTTCTTT
CASSEAKGQGKAEAFF
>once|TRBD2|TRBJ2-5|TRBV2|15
TGTGCCAGCAGTGTTTCTAGCGGGCTCAAAGAGACCCAGTACTTC
CASSVSSGLKETQYF
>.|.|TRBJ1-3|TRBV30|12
TGTGCCTGGAGTGATAGTGGAAACACCATATATTTT
CAWSDSGNTIYF
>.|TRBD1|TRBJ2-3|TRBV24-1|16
TGTGCCACCAGTGAGGGTAGACAGGGGGCCGCAGATACGCAGTATTTT
CATSEGRQGAADTQYF
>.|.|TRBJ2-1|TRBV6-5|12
TGTGCCAGCATAGGGGCGTACAATGAGCAGTTCTTC
CASIGAYNEQFF
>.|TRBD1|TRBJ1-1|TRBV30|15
TGTGCCTTTACCACGGAGGGGGCTAGGAACACTGAAGCTTTCTTT
CAFTTEGARNTEAFF
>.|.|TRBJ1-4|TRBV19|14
TGTGCCAGTAGTACACAGGGCGGAGGTGAAAAACTGTTTTTT
CASSTQGGGEKLFF
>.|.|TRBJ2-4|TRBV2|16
TGTGCCAGCAGTGAACCGTCTCGGGTGGGCAAAAACATTCAGTACTTC
CASSEPSRVGKNIQYF
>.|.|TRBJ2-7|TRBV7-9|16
TGTGCCAGCAGCTTAGCCCCAGCAGGTACCTATTACGAGCAGTACTTC
CASSLAPAGTYYEQYF
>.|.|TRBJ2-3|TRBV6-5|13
TGTGCCAGCCTGGAGGGCCCCACAGATACGCAGTATTTT
CASLEGPTDTQYF
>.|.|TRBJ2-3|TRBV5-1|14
TGCGCCAGCAGCTTGACTACCCCCACAGATACGCAGTATTTT
CASSLTTPTDTQYF
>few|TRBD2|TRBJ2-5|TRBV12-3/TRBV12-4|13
TGTGCCAGCAGGGCGGGAGGGCCTGAGACCCAGTACTTC
CASRAGGPETQYF
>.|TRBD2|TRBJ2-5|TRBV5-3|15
TGTGCCAGAAGCTTGGGGGCTAGCGGGCAAGAGACCCAGTACTTC
CARSLGASGQETQYF
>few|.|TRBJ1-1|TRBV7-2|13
TGTGCCAGCAGCATCCGGGAGAACACTGAAGCTTTCTTT
CASSIRENTEAFF
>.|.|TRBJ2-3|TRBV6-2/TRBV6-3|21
TGTGCCAGCAGTTACTCGATCCATTCTCCCGGTACTCCTTCTAGCACAGATACGCAGTATTTT
CASSYSIHSPGTPSSTDTQYF
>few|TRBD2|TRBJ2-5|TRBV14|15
TGTGCCAGCAGCCTGGGACTAGCGGTATGGGAGACCCAGTACTTC
CASSLGLAVWETQYF
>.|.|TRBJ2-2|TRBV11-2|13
TGTGCCAGCAGCCTCAGGGACACCGGGGAGCTGTTTTTT
CASSLRDTGELFF
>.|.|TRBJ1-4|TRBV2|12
TGTGCCAGCAGGCTGGGGGGTGAAAAACTGTTTTTT
CASRLGGEKLFF
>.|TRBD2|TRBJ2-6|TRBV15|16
TGTGCCACCAGCAGGGGGGAGGGCTCTGGGGCCAACGTCCTGACTTTC
CATSRGEGSGANVLTF
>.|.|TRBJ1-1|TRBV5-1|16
TGCGCCAGCAGCCCCCCGGGAGGGGGTCCCGGGCCTGAAGCTTTCTTT
CASSPPGGGPGPEAFF
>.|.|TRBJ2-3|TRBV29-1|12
TGCAGCGTTGATGAGGGCACAGATACGCAGTATTTT
CSVDEGTDTQYF
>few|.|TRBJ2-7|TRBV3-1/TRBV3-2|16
TGTGCCAGCAGCCAAGATCCCACAGGGATAGAGGAAGAGCAGTACTTC
CASSQDPTGIEEEQYF
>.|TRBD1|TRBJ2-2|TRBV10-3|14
TGTGCCATCAGTGACCACAGGGGGCCCGGGGAGCTGTTTTTT
CAISDHRGPGELFF
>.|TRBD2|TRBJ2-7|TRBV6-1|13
TGTGCCAGCAGTGAAGACACGGGGGGCGAGCAGTACTTC
CASSEDTGGEQYF
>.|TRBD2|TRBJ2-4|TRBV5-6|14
TGTGCCAGCAGCTTGGCCCTAGCGGGAGGAAAGGGGTACTTC
CASSLALAGGKGYF
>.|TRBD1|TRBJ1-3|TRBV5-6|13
TGTGCCAGCAGTGGACAGGGGAGCAACACCATATATTTT
CASSGQGSNTIYF
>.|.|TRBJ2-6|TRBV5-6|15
TGTGCCAGCAGCTTGGGAGGGTCTGGGGCCAACGTCCTGACTTTC
CASSLGGSGANVLTF
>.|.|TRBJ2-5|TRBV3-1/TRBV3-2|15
TGTGCCAGCAGCCAAGAGGGGAGGTACGGAGAGACCCAGTACTTC
CASSQEGRYGETQYF
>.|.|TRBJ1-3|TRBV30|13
TGTGCCTGGAGTGCTTCGGGAGGAAACACCATATATTTT
CAWSASGGNTIYF
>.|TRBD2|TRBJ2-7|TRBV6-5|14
TGTGCCAGCAGAATAGCGGGAGACTCCTACGAGCAGTACTTC
CASRIAGDSYEQYF
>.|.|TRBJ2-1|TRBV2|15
TGTGCCAGCAGTGAAGCAACAGGTCCCTACAATGAGCAGTTCTTC
CASSEATGPYNEQFF
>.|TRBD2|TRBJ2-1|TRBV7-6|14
TGTGCCAGCAGGTTGACTAGCGGGTACAATGAGCAGTTCTTC
CASRLTSGYNEQFF
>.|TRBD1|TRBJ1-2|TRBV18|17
TGTGCCAGCTCACCAGAAAAAGGACAGGGGAGGCATTATGGCTACACCTTC
CASSPEKGQGRHYGYTF
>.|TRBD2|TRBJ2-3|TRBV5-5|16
TGTGCCAGCAGCTTGCAAGTTAGCGGGAGCTCAGATACGCAGTATTTT
CASSLQVSGSSDTQYF
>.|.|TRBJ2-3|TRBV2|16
TGTGCCAGCAGTTTGGGAGCGGGACAATACACAGATACGCAGTATTTT
CASSLGAGQYTDTQYF
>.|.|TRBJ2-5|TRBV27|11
TGTGCCAGCATTTTTAAAGAGACCCAGTACTTC
CASIFKETQYF
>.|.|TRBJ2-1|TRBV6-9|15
TGTGCCAGCTCCCCCGTGGATAGCGGTCGGAATGAGCAGTTCTTC
CASSPVDSGRNEQFF